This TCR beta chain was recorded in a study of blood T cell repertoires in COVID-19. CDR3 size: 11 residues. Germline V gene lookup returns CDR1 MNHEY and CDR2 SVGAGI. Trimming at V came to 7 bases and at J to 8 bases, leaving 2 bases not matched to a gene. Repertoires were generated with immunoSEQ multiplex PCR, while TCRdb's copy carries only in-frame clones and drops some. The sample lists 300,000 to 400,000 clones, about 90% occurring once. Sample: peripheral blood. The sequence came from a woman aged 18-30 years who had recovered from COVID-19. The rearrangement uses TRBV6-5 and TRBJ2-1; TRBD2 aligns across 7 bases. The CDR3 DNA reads TGTGCCAGCAACGGGAGGCATGAGCAGTTCTTC. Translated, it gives CASNGRHEQFF.